This T cell receptor (beta chain) was found in a study of a mutant IDH1 vaccine in newly diagnosed glioma. Across the whole study: Following radiotherapy alone, or alongside temozolomide cycles, vaccination was started after an interval of 4-6 weeks. Treated patients had a mean age of 40.4 years and a roughly 60% male, about 40% female split. V12 occurred at week 35 and V13 at week 47.

The ends lost 6 bases at V and 2 bases at J; junction bases unmatched: 3. Germline V gives CDR1 SGHVS, CDR2 FNYEAQ. The CDR3 has 15 amino acids. Here immunoSEQ multiplex PCR was the method, and the copy in TCRdb shows in-frame clones only, minus some. Of tens of thousands of clones listed, about 81% were seen once; the top ten hold 4.3%. Regarding time point: week 47, end of study. What each vaccine dose contained was 300 ug of mutant IDH1 20-mer peptide, accompanied by topical imiquimod. Note on this clone: Its antigen remains unidentified.

Overall study results and limits: It seemed that pseudoprogression was not linked to changes in the top peripheral T cell clonotypes.

V usage is TRBV7-6 and J usage is TRBJ2-6; 8 positions match TRBD1. The source of this sequence is a woman between 25 and 40 years old with glioma. Some clones in this sample may be carry-over from other donors' samples. The sequenced sample was PBMCs, obtained from a glioma patient whose treatment included an IDH1 peptide vaccine. The CDR3 DNA reads TGTGCCAGCAGTTCACAGGGGGCTGGGGCCAACGTCCTGACTTTC. This translates into CASSSQGAGANVLTF.